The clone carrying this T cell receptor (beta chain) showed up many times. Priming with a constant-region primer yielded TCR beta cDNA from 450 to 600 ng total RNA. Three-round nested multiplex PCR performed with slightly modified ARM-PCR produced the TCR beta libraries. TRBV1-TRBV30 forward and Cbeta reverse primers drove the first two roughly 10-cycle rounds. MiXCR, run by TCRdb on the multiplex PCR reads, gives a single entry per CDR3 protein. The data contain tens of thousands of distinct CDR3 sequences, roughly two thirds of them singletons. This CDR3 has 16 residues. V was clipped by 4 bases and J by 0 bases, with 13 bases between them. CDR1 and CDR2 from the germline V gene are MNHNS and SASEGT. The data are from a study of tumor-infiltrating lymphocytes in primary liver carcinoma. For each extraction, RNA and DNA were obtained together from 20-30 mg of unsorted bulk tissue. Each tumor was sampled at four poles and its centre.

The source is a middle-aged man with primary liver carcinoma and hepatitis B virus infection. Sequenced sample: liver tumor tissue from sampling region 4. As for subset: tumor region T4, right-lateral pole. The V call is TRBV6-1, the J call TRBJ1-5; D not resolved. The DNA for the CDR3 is TGTGCCAGCAGTGCCTTCTTGTGGGGTAGCAATCAGCCCCAGCATTTT. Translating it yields CASSAFLWGSNQPQHF.